This TCR beta chain was sequenced for a study of control samples from healthy donors and cancer patients. TCRdb's table, derived via immunoSEQ multiplex PCR, lists solely in-frame clones and lacks some. The sample lists roughly 120,000 clones, 91% seen once, with almost 8% in the top ten. Germline-derived CDR1 and CDR2 are SGHAT and FQNNGV. The CDR3 spans 17 residues. V lost 5 bases, J lost 2 bases, and 11 bases stayed unmatched. Material for sequencing was blood. The TCR originated in a woman younger than 35 in good health. The rearrangement uses TRBV11-2 and TRBJ2-3; TRBD2 aligns across 9 bases. The CDR3 region has the DNA TGTGCCAGCAGCCCCAACCTCAGCGGGAGGTACACAGATACGCAGTATTTT. It yields the protein CASSPNLSGRYTDTQYF.